Listed here are 5 T cell receptor beta chains from one sample, sequenced in a study of shared clonotypes between healthy human individuals. Only in-frame clones appear in the TCRdb table, and some are missing; sequencing was by immunoSEQ multiplex PCR. The table records around 510,000 clones, around 95% of them present only once. Sequencing was carried out using naive CD4+ T cells sorted from blood. The subset here: CD45RA+ positively selected. These receptors all stem from a woman between 25 and 40 years old in good health.

The rearrangement uses TRBV5-1 and TRBJ2-7; 7 bases are shared with TRBD1. This CDR3 is 14 amino acids long. V gave up 4 bases and J gave up 6 bases; unmatched junction bases: 10. The V gene's germline CDR1 is SGHRS and CDR2 YFSETQ. This CDR3 reads CASSTKQGFREQYF. The CDR3 DNA sequence: TGCGCCAGCAGCACAAAACAGGGGTTCCGCGAGCAGTACTTC. Full variable domain (rest looked up from reference TRBV5-1 and TRBJ2-7): KAGVTQTPRYLIKTRGQQVTLSCSPISGHRSVSWYQQTPGQGLQFLFEYFSETQRNKGNFPGRFSGRQFSNSRSEMNVSTLELGDSALYLCASSTKQGFREQYFGPGTRLTVT.

This chain links TRBV15 with TRBJ2-7; 8 bases fit TRBD2. Germline V gives CDR1 LNHNV, CDR2 YYDKDF (reference sequence). The CDR3 has 14 amino acids. The V gene end was trimmed by 3 bases and the J gene end by 2 bases; junction bases not matched to a gene: 3. The CDR3 sequence: CATSRSSGPYEQYF. In nucleotides, the CDR3 is TGTGCCACCAGCAGGTCTAGCGGGCCCTACGAGCAGTACTTC.

The J gene is TRBJ1-2, the V gene TRBV6-1; D unresolved. The length of the CDR3 is 14 residues. V dropped 3 bases and J dropped 6 bases, with 14 bases sitting between them. The germline V gene has CDR1 MNHNS and CDR2 SASEGT. CDR3: CASSEMWSSDGYTF. CDR3 nucleotide sequence: TGTGCCAGCAGTGAGATGTGGAGTAGCGATGGCTACACCTTC.

The chain uses TRBV4-1 and TRBJ2-7; D remains unclear. The CDR3 consists of 14 residues. Germline assignment: CDR1 MGHRA and CDR2 YSYEKL. Deletions cut 0 bases from V and 6 bases from J, with 12 bases between. In nucleotides, the CDR3 is TGCGCCAGCAGCCAAGAGACGGGTTTGGGCGAGCAGTACTTC. This translates into CASSQETGLGEQYF.

The chain recombines TRBV28 with TRBJ2-3; D is uncertain. V was clipped by 6 bases and J by 1 base, with 17 bases between them. Germline V gene data show CDR1 as MDHEN and CDR2 as SYDVKM. The CDR3 runs to 16 residues. The CDR3 DNA is TGTGCCAGCAGCTCCGACGGTCGCCCCGGCACAGATACGCAGTATTTT. As protein: CASSSDGRPGTDTQYF.